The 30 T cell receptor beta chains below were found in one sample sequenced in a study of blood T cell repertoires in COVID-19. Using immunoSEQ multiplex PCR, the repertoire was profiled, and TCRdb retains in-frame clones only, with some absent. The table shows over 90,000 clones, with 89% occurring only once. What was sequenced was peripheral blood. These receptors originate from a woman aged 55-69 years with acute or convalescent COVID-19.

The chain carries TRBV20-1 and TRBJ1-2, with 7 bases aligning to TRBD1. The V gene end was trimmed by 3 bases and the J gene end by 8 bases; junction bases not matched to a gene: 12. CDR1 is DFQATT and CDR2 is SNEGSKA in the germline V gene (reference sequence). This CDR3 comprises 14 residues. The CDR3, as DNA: TGCAGTGCTAGTGAGGACAGGCGGACGGGAGGCTACACCTTC. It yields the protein CSASEDRRTGGYTF.

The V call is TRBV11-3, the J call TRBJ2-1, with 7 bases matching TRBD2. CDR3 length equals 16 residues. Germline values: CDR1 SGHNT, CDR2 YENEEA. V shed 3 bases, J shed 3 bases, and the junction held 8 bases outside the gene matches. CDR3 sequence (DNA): TGTGCCAGCAGCTTGGACGGCGGGAGAAGCTACAATGAGCAGTTCTTC. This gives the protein CASSLDGGRSYNEQFF.

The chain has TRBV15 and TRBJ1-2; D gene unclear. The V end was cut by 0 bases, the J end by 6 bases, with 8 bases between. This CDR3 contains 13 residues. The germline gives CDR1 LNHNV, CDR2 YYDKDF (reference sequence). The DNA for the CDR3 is TGTGCCACCAGCAGAGAGGGGAGCAATGGCTACACCTTC. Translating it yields CATSREGSNGYTF.

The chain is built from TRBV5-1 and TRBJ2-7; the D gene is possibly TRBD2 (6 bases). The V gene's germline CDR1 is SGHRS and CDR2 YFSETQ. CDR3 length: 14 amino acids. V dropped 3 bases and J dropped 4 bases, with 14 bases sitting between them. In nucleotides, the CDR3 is TGCGCCAGCAGCTGGGTCTATCGGGAGTACGAGCAGTACGTC. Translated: CASSWVYREYEQYV.

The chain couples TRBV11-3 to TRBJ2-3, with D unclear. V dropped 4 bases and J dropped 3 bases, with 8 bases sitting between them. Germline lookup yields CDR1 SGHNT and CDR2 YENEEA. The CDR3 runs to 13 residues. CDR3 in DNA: TGTGCCAGCAGCTCCGGTCTGACAGATACGCAGTATTTT. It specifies CASSSGLTDTQYF. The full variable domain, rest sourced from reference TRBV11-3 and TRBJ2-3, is EAGVVQSPRYKIIEKKQPVAFWCNPISGHNTLYWYLQNLGQGPELLIRYENEEAVDDSQLPKDRFSAERLKGVDSTLKIQPAELGDSAVYLCASSSGLTDTQYFGPGTRLTVL.

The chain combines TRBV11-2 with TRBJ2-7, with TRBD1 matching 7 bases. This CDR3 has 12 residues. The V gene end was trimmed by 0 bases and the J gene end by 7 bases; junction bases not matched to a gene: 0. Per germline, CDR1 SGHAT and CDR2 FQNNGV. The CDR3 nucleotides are TGTGCCAGCAGCTTAGACAGGGGGGAGCAGTACTTC. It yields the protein CASSLDRGEQYF.

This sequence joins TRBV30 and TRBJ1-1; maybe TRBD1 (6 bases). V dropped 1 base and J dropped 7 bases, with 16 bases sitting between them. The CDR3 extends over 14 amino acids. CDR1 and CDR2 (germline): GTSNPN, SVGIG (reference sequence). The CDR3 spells CAWSGKAGGLEAFF. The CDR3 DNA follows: TGTGCCTGGAGTGGGAAGGCTGGGGGCCTTGAAGCTTTCTTT.

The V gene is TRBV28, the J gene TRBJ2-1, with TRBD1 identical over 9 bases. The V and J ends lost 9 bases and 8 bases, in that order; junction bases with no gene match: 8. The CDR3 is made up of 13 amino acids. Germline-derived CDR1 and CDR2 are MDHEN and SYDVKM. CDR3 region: CASSGTGYHEQFF. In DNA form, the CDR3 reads TGTGCCAGTTCAGGGACAGGGTACCATGAGCAGTTCTTC. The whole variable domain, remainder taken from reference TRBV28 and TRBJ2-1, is DVKVTQSSRYLVKRTGEKVFLECVQDMDHENMFWYRQDPGLGLRLIYFSYDVKMKEKGDIPEGYSVSREKKERFSLILESASTNQTSMYLCASSGTGYHEQFFGPGTRLTVL.

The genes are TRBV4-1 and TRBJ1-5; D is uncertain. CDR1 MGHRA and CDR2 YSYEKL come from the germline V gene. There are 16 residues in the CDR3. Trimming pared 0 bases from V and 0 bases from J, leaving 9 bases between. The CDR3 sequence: CASSQDWTYSNQPQHF. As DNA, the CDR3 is TGCGCCAGCAGCCAAGACTGGACTTATAGCAATCAGCCCCAGCATTTT.

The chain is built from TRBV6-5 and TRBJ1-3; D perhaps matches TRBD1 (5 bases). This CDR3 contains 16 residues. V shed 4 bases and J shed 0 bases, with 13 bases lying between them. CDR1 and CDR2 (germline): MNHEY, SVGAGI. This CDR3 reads CASSLNRISSGNTIYF. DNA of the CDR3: TGTGCCAGCAGTTTAAACAGGATCAGCTCTGGAAACACCATATATTTT.

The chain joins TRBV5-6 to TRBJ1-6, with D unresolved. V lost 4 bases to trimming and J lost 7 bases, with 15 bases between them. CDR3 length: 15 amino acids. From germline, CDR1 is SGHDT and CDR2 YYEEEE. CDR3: CASSPVGAGNSPLHF. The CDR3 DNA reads TGTGCCAGCAGCCCAGTGGGCGCTGGAAATTCACCCCTCCACTTT.

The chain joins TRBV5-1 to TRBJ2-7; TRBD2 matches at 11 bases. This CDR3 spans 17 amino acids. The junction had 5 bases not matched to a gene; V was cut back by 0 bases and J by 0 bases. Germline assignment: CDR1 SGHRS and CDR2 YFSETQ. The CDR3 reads CASSLVLAGDFSYEQYF. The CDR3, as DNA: TGCGCCAGCAGCTTGGTACTAGCGGGAGACTTCTCCTACGAGCAGTACTTC.

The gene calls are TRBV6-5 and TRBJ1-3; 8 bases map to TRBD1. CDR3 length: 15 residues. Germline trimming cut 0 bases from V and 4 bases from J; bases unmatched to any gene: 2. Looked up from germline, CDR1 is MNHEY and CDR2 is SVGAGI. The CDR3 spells CASSYSRTGGNTIYF. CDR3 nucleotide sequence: TGTGCCAGCAGTTACTCTCGGACAGGGGGAAACACCATATATTTT.

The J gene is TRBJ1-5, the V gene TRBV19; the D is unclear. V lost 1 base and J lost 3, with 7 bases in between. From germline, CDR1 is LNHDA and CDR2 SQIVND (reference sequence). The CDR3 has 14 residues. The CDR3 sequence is CASSIVENNQPQHF. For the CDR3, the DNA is TGTGCCAGTAGTATAGTAGAGAACAATCAGCCCCAGCATTTT.

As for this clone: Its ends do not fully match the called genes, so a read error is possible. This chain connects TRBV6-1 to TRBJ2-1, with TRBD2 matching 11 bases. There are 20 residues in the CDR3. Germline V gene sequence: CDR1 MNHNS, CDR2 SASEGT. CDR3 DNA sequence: TGTGCCAGCAGTCAAGCACCAAGGGGGACTAGCGGACTTTCCTACAATGAGCAGTTCTTC. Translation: CASSQAPRGTSGLSYNEQFF.

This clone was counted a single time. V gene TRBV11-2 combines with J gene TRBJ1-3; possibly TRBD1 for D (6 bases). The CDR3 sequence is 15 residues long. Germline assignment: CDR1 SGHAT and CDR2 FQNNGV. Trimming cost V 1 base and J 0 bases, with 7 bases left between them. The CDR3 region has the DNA TGTGCCAGCAGCTTAGCAGGGGACTCTGGAAACACCATATATTTT. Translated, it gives CASSLAGDSGNTIYF.

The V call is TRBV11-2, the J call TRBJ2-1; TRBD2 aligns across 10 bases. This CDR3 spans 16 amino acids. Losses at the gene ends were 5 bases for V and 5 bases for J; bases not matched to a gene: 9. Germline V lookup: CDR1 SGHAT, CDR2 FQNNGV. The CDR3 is CASSPRLAGTHNEQFF. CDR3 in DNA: TGTGCCAGCAGCCCCAGACTAGCGGGTACACACAATGAGCAGTTCTTC.

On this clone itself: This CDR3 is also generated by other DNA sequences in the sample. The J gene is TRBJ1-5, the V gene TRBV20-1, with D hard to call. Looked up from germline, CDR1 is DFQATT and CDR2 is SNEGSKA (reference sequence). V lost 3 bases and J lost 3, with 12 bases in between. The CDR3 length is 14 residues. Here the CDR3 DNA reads TGCAGTGCTAGTTTTGGTCAGAACAATCAGCCCCAGCATTTT. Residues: CSASFGQNNQPQHF.

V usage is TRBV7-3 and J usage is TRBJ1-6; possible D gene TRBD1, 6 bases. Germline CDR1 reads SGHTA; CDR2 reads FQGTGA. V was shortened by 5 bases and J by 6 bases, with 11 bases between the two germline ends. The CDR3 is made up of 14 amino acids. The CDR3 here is CASSLQGRNSPLHF. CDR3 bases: TGTGCCAGCAGCCTACAGGGACGTAATTCACCCCTCCACTTT. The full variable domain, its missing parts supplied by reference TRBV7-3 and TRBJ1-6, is GAGVSQTPSNKVTEKGKYVELRCDPISGHTALYWYRQSLGQGPEFLIYFQGTGAADDSGLPNDRFFAVRPEGSVSTLKIQRTERGDSAVYLCASSLQGRNSPLHFGNGTRLTVT.

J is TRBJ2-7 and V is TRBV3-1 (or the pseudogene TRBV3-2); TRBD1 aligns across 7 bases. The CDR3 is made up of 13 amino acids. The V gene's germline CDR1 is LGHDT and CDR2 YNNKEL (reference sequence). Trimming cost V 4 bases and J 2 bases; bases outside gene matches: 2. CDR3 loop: CASSLGQTYEQYF. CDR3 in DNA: TGTGCCAGCAGCCTGGGACAGACCTACGAGCAGTACTTC.

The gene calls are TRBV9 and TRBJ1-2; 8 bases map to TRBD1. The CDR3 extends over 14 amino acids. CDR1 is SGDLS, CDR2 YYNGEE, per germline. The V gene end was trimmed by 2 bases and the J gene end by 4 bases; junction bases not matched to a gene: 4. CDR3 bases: TGTGCCAGCAGCGTTGGACAGGGAACCTATGGCTACACCTTC. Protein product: CASSVGQGTYGYTF.

The CDR3 is CASSSYLPQHF. CDR3 bases: TGTGCCAGCAGTTCCTATCTGCCCCAGCATTTT. The chain employs TRBV28 and TRBJ1-5, with no clear D. The CDR3 runs 11 residues. V lost 4 bases and J lost 9, with 7 bases in between. Germline CDR1 MDHEN, CDR2 SYDVKM.

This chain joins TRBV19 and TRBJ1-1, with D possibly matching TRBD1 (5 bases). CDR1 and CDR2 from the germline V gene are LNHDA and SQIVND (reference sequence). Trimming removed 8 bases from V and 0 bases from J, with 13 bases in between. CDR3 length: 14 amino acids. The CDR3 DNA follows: TGTGCCAGTCAAATGGGGCTCATGAACACTGAAGCTTTCTTT. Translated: CASQMGLMNTEAFF. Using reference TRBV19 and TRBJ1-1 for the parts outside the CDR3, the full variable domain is DGGITQSPKYLFRKEGQNVTLSCEQNLNHDAMYWYRQDPGQGLRLIYYSQIVNDFQKGDIAEGYSVSREKKESFPLTVTSAQKNPTAFYLCASQMGLMNTEAFFGQGTRLTVV.

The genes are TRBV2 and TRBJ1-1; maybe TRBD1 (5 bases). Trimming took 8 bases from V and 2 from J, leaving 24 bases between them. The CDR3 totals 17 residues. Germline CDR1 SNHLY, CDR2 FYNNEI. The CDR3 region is CASRLTGGGDGNTEAFF. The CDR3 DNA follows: TGTGCCAGCCGATTAACGGGAGGAGGGGATGGAAACACTGAAGCTTTCTTT.

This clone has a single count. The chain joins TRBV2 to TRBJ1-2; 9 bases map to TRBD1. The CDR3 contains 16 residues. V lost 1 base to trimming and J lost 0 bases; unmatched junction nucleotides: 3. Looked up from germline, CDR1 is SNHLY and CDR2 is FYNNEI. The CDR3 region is CASSEVGQGPNYGYTF. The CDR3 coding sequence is TGTGCCAGCAGTGAAGTCGGACAGGGGCCTAACTATGGCTACACCTTC.

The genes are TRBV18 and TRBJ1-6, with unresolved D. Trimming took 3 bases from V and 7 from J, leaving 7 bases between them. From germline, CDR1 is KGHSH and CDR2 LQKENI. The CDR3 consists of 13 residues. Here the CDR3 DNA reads TGTGCCAGCTCACCTAATCAGAATTCACCCCTCCACTTT. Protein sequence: CASSPNQNSPLHF.

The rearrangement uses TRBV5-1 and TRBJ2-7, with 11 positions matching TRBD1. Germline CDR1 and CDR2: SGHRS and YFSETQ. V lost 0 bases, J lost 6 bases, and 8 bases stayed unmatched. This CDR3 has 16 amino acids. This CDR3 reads CASSLAGTGGRSEQYV. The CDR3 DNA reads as TGCGCCAGCAGCTTGGCCGGGACAGGGGGTAGGAGCGAGCAGTACGTC.

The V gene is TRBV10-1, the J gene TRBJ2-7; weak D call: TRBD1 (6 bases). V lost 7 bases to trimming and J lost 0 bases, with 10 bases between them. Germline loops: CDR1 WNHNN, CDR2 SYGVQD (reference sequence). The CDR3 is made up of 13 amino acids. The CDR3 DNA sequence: TGCGCCAGCACCGGACAGTCCTCCTACGAGCAGTACGTC. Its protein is CASTGQSSYEQYV.

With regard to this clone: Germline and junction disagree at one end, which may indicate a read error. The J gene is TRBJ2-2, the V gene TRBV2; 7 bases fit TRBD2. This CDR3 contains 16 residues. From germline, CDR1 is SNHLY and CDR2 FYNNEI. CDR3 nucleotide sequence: TGTGCCAGCAGTGCCGAGCGGGGAACGGGAGCCGGTGAGCTGTTTTTT. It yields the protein CASSAERGTGAGELFF. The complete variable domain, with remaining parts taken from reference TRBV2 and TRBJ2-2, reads EPEVTQTPSHQVTQMGQEVILRCVPISNHLYFYWYRQILGQKVEFLVSFYNNEISEKSEIFDDQFSVERPDGSNFTLKIRSTKLEDSAMYFCASSAERGTGAGELFFGEGSRLTVL.

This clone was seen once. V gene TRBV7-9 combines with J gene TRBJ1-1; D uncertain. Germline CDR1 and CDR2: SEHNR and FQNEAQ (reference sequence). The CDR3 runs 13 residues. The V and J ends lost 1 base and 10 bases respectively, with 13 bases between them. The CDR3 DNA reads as TGTGCCAGCAGCTTAGGTGTCGGGGTTGGAGCTTTCTTT. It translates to CASSLGVGVGAFF. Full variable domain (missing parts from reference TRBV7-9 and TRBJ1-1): DTGVSQNPRHKITKRGQNVTFRCDPISEHNRLYWYRQTLGQGPEFLTYFQNEAQLEKSRLLSDRFSAERPKGSFSTLEIQRTEQGDSAMYLCASSLGVGVGAFFGQGTRLTVV.